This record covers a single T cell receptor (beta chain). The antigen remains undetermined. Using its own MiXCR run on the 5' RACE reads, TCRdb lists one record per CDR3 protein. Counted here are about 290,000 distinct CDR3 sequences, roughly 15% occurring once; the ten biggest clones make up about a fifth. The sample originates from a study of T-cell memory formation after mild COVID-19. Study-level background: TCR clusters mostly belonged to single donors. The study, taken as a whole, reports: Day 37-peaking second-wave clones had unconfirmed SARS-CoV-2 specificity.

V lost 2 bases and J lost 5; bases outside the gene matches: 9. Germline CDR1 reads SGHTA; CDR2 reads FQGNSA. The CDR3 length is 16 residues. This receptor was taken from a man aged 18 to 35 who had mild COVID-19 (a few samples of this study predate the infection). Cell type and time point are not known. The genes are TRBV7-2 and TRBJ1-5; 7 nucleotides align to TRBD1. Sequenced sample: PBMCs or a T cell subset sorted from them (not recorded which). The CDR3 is CASSLYWDRVYQPQHF. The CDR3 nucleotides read TGTGCCAGCAGCTTATACTGGGACAGAGTTTATCAGCCCCAGCATTTT.